This T cell receptor (beta chain) was profiled in a study of T-cell reconstitution after alpha-beta-depleted transplantation in children. General study results and limits: Day-60 TCRbeta diversity that was high in some patients was derived from surviving recipient T cells and thymic progenitors. T-cell counts and diversity were attributed mostly to newly produced T cells one year after transplant. Where alpha-beta T cells came from about two months after transplant was reportedly several hundred expanded graft clones.

This clonotype was recorded a few times. Its target is not known. During its preparation, the TCRbeta library received unique molecular identifiers. From the PCR reads, TCRdb called clonotypes with MiXCR, one entry per CDR3 protein. The sample yields 530,000 or so distinct CDR3 sequences, 25% to 30% seen once. With 0 bases removed from V and 7 bases from J, the gap between germline ends came to 12 bases. This CDR3 has 14 amino acids. CDR1 is ENHRY, CDR2 SYGVKD, per germline. The material sequenced was PBMCs, taken before TCRalphabeta/CD19-depleted stem cell transplant. The sequence came from a boy under three years old with Wiskott-Aldrich syndrome, due to receive a stem cell transplant. J is TRBJ2-5 and V is TRBV10-3; D is uncertain. This CDR3 is CAISESRYQATQYF. The CDR3 nucleotides read TGTGCCATCAGTGAGTCTAGATACCAGGCGACCCAGTACTTC.